This TCR beta chain was recorded in a study of cytomegalovirus exposure and HLA in healthy donors. The study, taken as a whole, reports: A likely sequencing artifact accounted for one observed cluster of highly shared sequence variants. The study dropped some indistinguishable V segments, TRBV6-2 and TRBV6-3 among them.

V was clipped by 2 bases and J by 0 bases, with 8 bases between them. The CDR3 has 13 residues. The V gene's germline CDR1 is SQVTM and CDR2 ANQGSEA. On this clone: The antigen remains unidentified.

It was with 60 Vbeta and 13 Jbeta primers that the PCR ran. Profiling relied on immunoSEQ multiplex PCR, and the TCRdb table lists in-frame clones only, not all of them. The table shows about 130,000 clones, with roughly 80% occurring only once. J is TRBJ2-7 and V is TRBV29-1; no firm D call. Sample: PBMCs. The sequence was collected from a girl aged 2-9 years in good health and CMV-seronegative. The CDR3 DNA reads as TGCAGCGTTGAATTTAGATCCTCCTACGAGCAGTACTTC. As protein: CSVEFRSSYEQYF.